These T cell receptor beta chains were read from a single sample in a study of identical twins. Each CDR3 protein gets one entry after TCRdb re-called the 5' RACE reads with MiXCR. Here the sample spans 1,800,000 or so distinct CDR3 sequences, 25% to 35% being singletons. Sequencing used cord blood. The source is a newborn girl in good health. Each CDR3 is given with its conserved first and last residue. The order of the fields is J gene, V gene, clone size, D gene, CDR3 DNA, CDR3 protein. A D gene is named only where the DNA matches it firmly. The size field is filled for only some rows; it gives once, few, many or a size class.

TRBJ2-3 | TRBV5-1 | NA | TRBD1 | TGCGCCAGCAGCTTTAGACAGGGAGTGGCAGATACGCAGTATTTT | CASSFRQGVADTQYF
TRBJ2-7 | TRBV28 | NA | NA | TGTGCCAGCAGTTTCCCCTGGACCGATAGCTCCTACGAGCAGTACTTC | CASSFPWTDSSYEQYF
TRBJ2-1 | TRBV13 | few | NA | TGTGCCAGCAGTTTCACACACACAGGGTACAATGAGCAGTTCTTC | CASSFTHTGYNEQFF
TRBJ1-2 | TRBV7-9 | NA | NA | TGTGCCAGCAGCTTAGGTCCAGATCCCTACACCTTC | CASSLGPDPYTF
TRBJ2-3 | TRBV20-1 | few | NA | TGCAGTGCTAGAGTTCGGCCGGATACGCAGTATTTT | CSARVRPDTQYF
TRBJ2-1 | TRBV21-1 | NA | NA | TGTGCCAGCAGCAAAGGTCAGAGGAAGGAGCGGGAGGGTTCACAAGAGCAGTTCTTC | CASSKGQRKEREGSQEQFF
TRBJ2-7 | TRBV5-1 | few | NA | TGCGCCAGCAGCCCCTATCGGCAGAAGGCCTACGAGCAGTACTTC | CASSPYRQKAYEQYF
TRBJ2-7 | TRBV7-9 | NA | NA | TGTGCCAGCAGCTCCGACCCTTACCCGTACGAGCAGTACTTC | CASSSDPYPYEQYF
TRBJ2-1 | TRBV9 | NA | TRBD2 | TGTGCCAGCAGCGACCGACTAGCGGTCTCCTACAATGAGCAGTTCTTC | CASSDRLAVSYNEQFF
TRBJ1-1 | TRBV2 | NA | TRBD1 | TGTGCCAGCAGTCCACTGGACAGGATCGGGGCCACTGAAGCTTTCTTT | CASSPLDRIGATEAFF
TRBJ1-1 | TRBV7-8 | NA | NA | TGTGCCAGCAGCCGTGAGATAGGGAACACTGAAGCTTTCTTT | CASSREIGNTEAFF
TRBJ2-7 | TRBV18 | few | NA | TGTGCCAGCTCACCGCTAGCTAGTGGGGAAAACGAGCAGTACTTC | CASSPLASGENEQYF
TRBJ2-1 | TRBV29-1 | few | TRBD2 | TGCAGCGTTGACCGACTAGCGGGGGGCCTGGACAATGAGCAGTTCTTC | CSVDRLAGGLDNEQFF
TRBJ2-5 | TRBV20-1 | few | NA | TGCAGTGCGAAAGGTGTGACCCAGTACTTC | CSAKGVTQYF
TRBJ2-3 | TRBV25-1 | many | NA | TGTGCCAGCAGCCCCTCCTGGGGTCTTGGGGATACGCAGTATTTT | CASSPSWGLGDTQYF
TRBJ2-7 | TRBV30 | once | TRBD2 | TGTGCCTGGACGGGAGGGGGGTACTACGAGCAGTACTTC | CAWTGGGYYEQYF
TRBJ2-7 | TRBV12-3/TRBV12-4 | NA | NA | TGTGCCAGCAGTTTAATTGACTCCTACGAGCAGTACTTC | CASSLIDSYEQYF
TRBJ2-7 | TRBV24-1 | NA | TRBD2 | TGTGCCACCAGTGAATATAGCGGGAGGGAGCCCTACGAGCAGTACTTC | CATSEYSGREPYEQYF
TRBJ1-1 | TRBV5-1 | NA | NA | TGCGCCAGCAGCTCTCGGACGGAGGGTTGGTTTTACACTGAAGCTTTCTTT | CASSSRTEGWFYTEAFF
TRBJ2-3 | TRBV2 | NA | TRBD2 | TGTGCCAGCAGTACTAGCGGGGGGGCCTTGTATACGCAGTATTTT | CASSTSGGALYTQYF
TRBJ1-5 | TRBV12-3/TRBV12-4 | NA | TRBD1 | TGTGCCAGCAGTCTTCAGGGGGAGAATCAGCCCCAGCATTTT | CASSLQGENQPQHF
TRBJ2-7 | TRBV4-1 | NA | TRBD2 | TGCGCCAGCAGCCAACAAACGGAGCGGGAGAATATTAATGAGCAGTACTTC | CASSQQTERENINEQYF
TRBJ1-1 | TRBV7-2 | NA | NA | TGTGCCAGCAGCCCGAGAAAGGGACTAATCTGGGGCCCGAACACTGAAGCTTTCTTT | CASSPRKGLIWGPNTEAFF
TRBJ1-4 | TRBV20-1 | NA | NA | TGCAGTGCTTTAGAGGGTTTGAAAAAACTGTTTTTT | CSALEGLKKLFF
TRBJ1-3 | TRBV3-1 | NA | TRBD1 | TGTGCCAGCAGCCCTCTCGACAGGGGCTCTGGAAACACCATATATTTT | CASSPLDRGSGNTIYF
TRBJ2-3 | TRBV5-1 | NA | NA | TGCGCCAGCAGCAAACGGGAGTTCGGGGATACGCAGTATTTT | CASSKREFGDTQYF
TRBJ2-1 | TRBV14 | NA | NA | TGTGCCAGCAGCCCACCTAAATACAATGAGCAGTTCTTC | CASSPPKYNEQFF
TRBJ2-5 | TRBV4-1 | few | TRBD2 | TGCGCCAGCAGCCAAGTCGGACTAGCGGGGGTAGAGACCCAGTACTTC | CASSQVGLAGVETQYF
TRBJ2-1 | TRBV4-1 | many | NA | TGTGCCAGCAGCCAAGATCTAGGTGAGCAGTTCTTC | CASSQDLGEQFF
TRBJ2-7 | TRBV20-1 | NA | TRBD1 | TGCAGTGCTGCCGGGACAGTCTACGAGCAGTACTTC | CSAAGTVYEQYF
TRBJ1-1 | TRBV28 | few | NA | TGTGCCAGCTGGCGGAGGGGCACTGAAGCTTTCTTT | CASWRRGTEAFF
TRBJ1-1 | TRBV20-1 | NA | NA | TGCAGTGCTAGAGGCCCACTCTTGGAGACTGAAGCTTTCTTT | CSARGPLLETEAFF
TRBJ2-7 | TRBV4-2 | NA | TRBD2 | TGTGCCAGCAGCCAAGGTCTAGCGGGGGGTTTACCCGATGAGCAGTACTTC | CASSQGLAGGLPDEQYF
TRBJ2-5 | TRBV3-1 | few | NA | TGTGCCAGCAGCCAAGGTACGGTCGTATCTGGGACCCAGTACTTC | CASSQGTVVSGTQYF
TRBJ2-7 | TRBV7-9 | few | NA | TGTGCCAGCAGCTTAGCGGGGGGGACAGTACTCTACGAGCAGTACTTC | CASSLAGGTVLYEQYF
TRBJ1-6 | TRBV21-1 | few | NA | TGTGCCAGCAGCAAAAGGACAGGGGCCAGCTCCTATAATTCACCCCTCCACTTT | CASSKRTGASSYNSPLHF